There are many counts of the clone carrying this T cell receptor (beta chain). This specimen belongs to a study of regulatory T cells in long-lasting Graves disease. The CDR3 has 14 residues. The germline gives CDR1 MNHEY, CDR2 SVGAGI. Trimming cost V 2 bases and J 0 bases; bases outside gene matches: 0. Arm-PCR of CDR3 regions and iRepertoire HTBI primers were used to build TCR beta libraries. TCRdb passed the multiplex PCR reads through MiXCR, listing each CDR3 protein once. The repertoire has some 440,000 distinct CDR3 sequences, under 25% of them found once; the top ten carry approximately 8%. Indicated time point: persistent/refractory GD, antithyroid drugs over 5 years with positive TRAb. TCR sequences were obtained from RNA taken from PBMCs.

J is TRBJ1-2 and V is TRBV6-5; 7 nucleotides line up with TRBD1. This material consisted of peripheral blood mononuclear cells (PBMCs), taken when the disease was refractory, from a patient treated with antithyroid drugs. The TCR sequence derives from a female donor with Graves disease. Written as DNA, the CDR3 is TGTGCCAGCAGTTACGACAGGGCTAACTATGGCTACACCTTC. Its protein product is CASSYDRANYGYTF.